This T cell receptor beta chain was observed in a study of CD8 T cells in Susac syndrome. Concerning this clonotype: The antigen is unknown.

Reverse transcription of roughly 0.5 to 1 ug RNA was carried out with random hexamers. TCRdb re-derived calls from the immunoSEQ multiplex PCR reads in MiXCR, one entry per CDR3 protein. The sample contains 75,000 to 95,000 distinct CDR3 sequences, around 93% of which appear only once. The CD8+ and CD4+ T cells were negatively isolated, with the TEMRA cells enriched by FACS. The study's findings and limits: Clonal expansion was present among Susac CD8+ cells. This expansion reached its peak in TEMRA cells and in active patients. Susac-specific public clones were found in total CD8+ and CD8+ TEMRA repertoires, numbering sixteen and five, respectively.

This CDR3 is 13 amino acids long. In germline, CDR1 is LNHDA, CDR2 SQIVND (reference sequence). The junction had 4 bases not matched to a gene; V was cut back by 1 base and J by 7 bases. The V gene is TRBV19, the J gene TRBJ2-7; 7 nucleotides line up with TRBD2. The source is a human donor with Susac syndrome. The sequencing input was CD8+ T cells from PBMCs. CDR3 DNA: TGTGCCAGTAGTATAGGACCGGGGGGTGAGCAGTACTTC. It specifies CASSIGPGGEQYF.